The source of this TCR beta chain is a study of beta chain features in type 1 diabetes. The whole isolated RNA underwent reverse transcription, so sequencing captured expressed TCRB transcripts. Repertoires were generated with immunoSEQ multiplex PCR, while TCRdb's copy carries only in-frame clones and drops some. The table records over 700,000 clones, roughly a sixth of them present only once. This CDR3 spans 15 amino acids. From germline, CDR1 is KGHSH and CDR2 LQKENI. The V gene lost 3 bases and the J gene lost 0 bases, with 11 bases spanning the gap. The source of this sequence is a woman aged 18-35 years in good health. This sequence joins TRBV18 and TRBJ1-2, with D maybe TRBD1 (6 bases). Sequencing input: naive CD4+ T cells from blood. The CDR3 bases are TGTGCCAGCTCACCCGGGACAAATCCTAACTATGGCTACACCTTC. It is translated as CASSPGTNPNYGYTF.